This passage covers 20 T cell receptor beta chains from one sample sequenced in a study of metastatic and nonmetastatic thyroid tumors. TCRdb re-called clones via MiXCR from the PCR reads. There are about 19,000 clones in the sample; roughly 27% occur only once, and 3.3% lies in the top ten. All patients were treatment-naive before thyroid surgery. The sequencing sample was made of blood. These TCRs come from a male donor with papillary thyroid cancer or a benign thyroid nodule (not recorded which). Some clones in this sample may be carry-over from other donors' samples.

This clone has more than one count but fewer than ten. The V call is TRBV6-4, the J call TRBJ2-6; D remains unclear. Germline V gene data show CDR1 as MRHNA and CDR2 as SNTAGT. Trimming stripped 0 bases from V and 0 bases from J, with 3 bases between. The CDR3 spans 15 residues. DNA of the CDR3: TGTGCCAGCAGTGACTCGAACTCTGGGGCCAACGTCCTGACTTTC. Encoded protein: CASSDSNSGANVLTF.

The chain joins TRBV5-1 to TRBJ1-2; D call uncertain. The CDR3 length is 15 residues. CDR1 is SGHRS, CDR2 YFSETQ, per germline. Trimming left V 2 bases short and J 4 bases short, with 15 bases between. In DNA form, the CDR3 reads TGCGCCAGCAGCTTTCAAGGGAATCCGGGCTATGGCTACACCTTC. Protein product: CASSFQGNPGYGYTF.

Concerning this clone: Without the conserved terminal phenylalanine or tryptophan, this CDR3 likely stems from a read error. V usage is TRBV5-1 and J usage is TRBJ2-7, with D perhaps matching TRBD1 or TRBD2 (6 bases each). V was clipped by 2 bases and J by 7 bases, with 19 bases between them. The CDR3 consists of 15 residues. Germline V gene data show CDR1 as SGHRS and CDR2 as YFSETQ. This CDR3 is CASSFTGTRVGEQYL. CDR3 nucleotides: TGCGCCAGCAGCTTCACAGGGACTCGGGTGGGGGAGCAGTACCTC.

This clone is deemed medium-sized (0.01 to 0.1%). The chain links TRBV28 to TRBJ1-5; no clear D gene. Trimming removed 6 bases at V and 3 bases at J, with 15 bases between. The CDR3 has 15 amino acids. CDR1 is MDHEN, CDR2 SYDVKM, per germline. CDR3 nucleotide sequence: TGTGCCAGCAGATGGTTCGCGACCGACAATCAGCCCCAGCATTTT. This gives the protein CASRWFATDNQPQHF.

This clone has only a few counts. The chain is built from TRBV19 and TRBJ2-1; D perhaps matches TRBD2 (5 bases). V lost 7 bases, J lost 9 bases, and 13 bases lay in between. Germline V CDR1 and CDR2: LNHDA, SQIVND (reference sequence). The CDR3 spans 12 residues. The CDR3, as DNA: TGTGCCAGTACCCCAGACCGGGGTGAGCAGTTCTTC. Amino acids: CASTPDRGEQFF.

This clone qualifies as medium-sized. The chain has TRBV20-1 and TRBJ2-7; D gene uncertain. The CDR3 loop spans 12 amino acids. V gave up 4 bases and J gave up 3 bases, with 10 bases separating them. The germline V gene has CDR1 DFQATT and CDR2 SNEGSKA (reference sequence). CDR3 DNA sequence: TGCAGTGCTACTACAGTTAACTACGAGCAGTACTTC. Residues: CSATTVNYEQYF.

This clone was recorded a few times. The chain employs TRBV6-1 and TRBJ1-2; D is unresolved. V lost 5 bases, J lost 0 bases, and 10 bases lay in between. The CDR3 contains 14 residues. Looked up from germline, CDR1 is MNHNS and CDR2 is SASEGT. The DNA of the CDR3 is TGTGCCAGCAGTAAACGGGGAGCTAACTATGGCTACACCTTC. Protein product: CASSKRGANYGYTF.

The chain has TRBV24-1 and TRBJ2-1, with D perhaps matching TRBD1 (5 bases). V lost 2 bases and J 6 bases, leaving 7 bases between the germline ends. Germline V lookup: CDR1 KGHDR, CDR2 SFDVKD. This CDR3 has 13 amino acids. CDR3 in amino acids: CATSDWTFNEQFF. The DNA for the CDR3 is TGTGCCACCAGTGATTGGACATTCAATGAGCAGTTCTTC.

Relative to its sample, this clone is medium-sized (0.01 to 0.1%). V is TRBV20-1 and J is TRBJ1-5; D is undetermined. Germline V lookup: CDR1 DFQATT, CDR2 SNEGSKA (reference sequence). Trimming removed 2 bases from V and 1 base from J, with 6 bases in between. The CDR3 loop spans 13 amino acids. This CDR3 reads CSARFSSNQPQHF. The CDR3 bases are TGCAGTGCTAGATTCAGCAGCAATCAGCCCCAGCATTTT.

V usage is TRBV3-1 and J usage is TRBJ2-5, with D perhaps matching TRBD2 (6 bases). The CDR3 contains 14 residues. V was shortened by 4 bases and J by 4 bases, with 13 bases between the two germline ends. From germline, CDR1 is LGHDT and CDR2 YNNKEL (reference sequence). CDR3 in amino acids: CASSPPGVGETQYF. In DNA, the CDR3 is TGTGCCAGCAGCCCACCGGGGGTGGGAGAGACCCAGTACTTC.

The rearrangement joins TRBV5-1 to TRBJ1-2, with D uncertain. Per the germline V gene, CDR1 is SGHRS and CDR2 is YFSETQ. Between the trimmed V and J ends, which lost 0 bases and 4 bases, there was a span of 10 bases. The CDR3 has 14 amino acids. The chain's CDR3 is CASSLGEIGYGYTF. CDR3 sequence (DNA): TGCGCCAGCAGCTTGGGGGAAATAGGCTATGGCTACACCTTC.

This clone was seen ten or more times. The chain has TRBV10-3 and TRBJ1-4; 8 bases agree with TRBD1. J was trimmed by 4 bases and V by 6 bases; bases with no gene match: 4. The germline V gene has CDR1 ENHRY and CDR2 SYGVKD. The CDR3 contains 14 residues. DNA of the CDR3: TGTGCCATCAGCCCGGGACAGGATAATGAAAAACTGTTTTTT. Protein sequence: CAISPGQDNEKLFF.

This clone was seen a handful of times. The genes are TRBV12-3 or TRBV12-4 and TRBJ2-7; 9 bases fit TRBD2. J was trimmed by 0 bases and V by 3 bases; bases with no gene match: 9. The CDR3 length is 17 residues. Here the CDR3 DNA reads TGTGCCAGCAGTTTCTCGACTAGCGGTTGGAGCTCCTACGAGCAGTACTTC. Translated, it gives CASSFSTSGWSSYEQYF.

This clone has just a few counts. The chain is built from TRBV7-8 and TRBJ2-1, with 8 bases matching TRBD1. Germline V gives CDR1 SGHVS, CDR2 FQNEAQ. The V and J ends lost 1 base and 4 bases, in that order; junction bases with no gene match: 21. The CDR3 spans 21 residues. In DNA form, the CDR3 reads TGTGCCAGCAGCTTAGTGGGGAGGACAGGGTTGGATCTGGTCGCTTACAATGAGCAGTTCTTC. Its protein product is CASSLVGRTGLDLVAYNEQFF.

Relative to its sample, this clone is medium-sized. This chain connects TRBV4-3 to TRBJ1-2; D is possibly TRBD1 (5 bases). With 3 bases removed from V and 7 bases from J, the gap between germline ends came to 21 bases. Germline loops: CDR1 LGHNA, CDR2 YSLEER. This CDR3 has 16 residues. CDR3 in amino acids: CASSQEGASGAGGYTF. Written as DNA, the CDR3 is TGCGCCAGCAGCCAGGAAGGGGCTAGTGGGGCAGGTGGCTACACCTTC.

The chain employs TRBV12-5 and TRBJ2-7; D not certain. The CDR3 extends over 15 amino acids. With 0 bases removed from V and 0 bases from J, the gap between germline ends came to 9 bases. Germline CDR1 is LGHNT and CDR2 is FRNRAP. The CDR3 region is CASGLVLGDSYEQYF. CDR3 sequence (DNA): TGTGCTAGTGGTTTGGTACTTGGGGACTCCTACGAGCAGTACTTC.

By its share, this clone is medium-sized. This chain links TRBV5-1 with TRBJ1-2, with a possible D match to TRBD1 (6 bases). This CDR3 comprises 15 residues. V was pared by 1 base and J by 6 bases, with 16 bases between. In germline, CDR1 is SGHRS, CDR2 YFSETQ. The CDR3 DNA reads TGCGCCAGCAGCTTGAGGCAACAGGGCAATAATGGCTACACCTTC. This codes for CASSLRQQGNNGYTF.

V gene TRBV6-5 combines with J gene TRBJ1-2; D perhaps matches TRBD1 (5 bases). The ends were cut back, 8 bases at V and 4 bases at J, with 14 bases in the middle. This CDR3 has 13 amino acids. Per the germline V gene, CDR1 is MNHEY and CDR2 is SVGAGI. The CDR3 loop reads CASGSPTAYGYTF. As DNA, the CDR3 is TGTGCCAGCGGTTCCCCGACAGCCTATGGCTACACCTTC.

The rearrangement uses TRBV20-1 and TRBJ2-3; D is unclear. V lost 0 bases and J 2 bases, leaving 9 bases between the germline ends. CDR3 length: 14 residues. Germline V gives CDR1 DFQATT, CDR2 SNEGSKA (reference sequence). The CDR3: CSARDLLATDTQYF. In DNA form, the CDR3 reads TGCAGTGCTAGAGACCTTCTTGCCACAGATACGCAGTATTTT.

A remark on this clone: The germline gene is not matched at one end of the junction; a read error may be the cause. The gene calls are TRBV10-3 and TRBJ2-7; D is uncertain. The CDR3 runs 15 residues. Germline V gene sequence: CDR1 ENHRY, CDR2 SYGVKD. CDR3 region: CAISEPSRVTYEKYF. The CDR3 coding sequence is TGTGCCATCAGTGAACCCTCCCGGGTTACATACGAGAAGTACTTC.